The source of this TCR beta chain is a study of T cell repertoires in cytomegalovirus infection. Overall study: Through public TCR beta signatures, both CMV infection and matching HLA type were indicated.

Germline lookup yields CDR1 SGHTA and CDR2 FQGNSA. The CDR3 sequence is 15 residues long. V shed 1 base and J shed 3 bases, with 10 bases lying between them. Broader study findings: Cumulative frequency of public TCR beta families picked out carriers of CMV plus the relevant HLA.

TCRdb re-called the reads through MiXCR, storing one row per CDR3 protein. The sample comprises about 310,000 distinct CDR3 sequences, 9.6% of which are singletons, and approximately 2.4% rests with the top ten. There are many counts of this clonotype. Its target is unknown. This TCR came from a human donor in good health (CMV status not recorded). Some clones in this sample may be carry-over from other donors' samples. Specimen: PBMCs. This rearrangement joins TRBV7-2 to TRBJ1-5, with a possible D match to TRBD1 (5 bases). CDR3 in amino acids: CASSLGTGTNQPQHF. The CDR3 DNA follows: TGTGCCAGCAGCTTAGGAACAGGTACCAATCAGCCCCAGCATTTT.